This is a list of T cell receptor beta chains from one sample in a study of T cell changes during pregnancy in multiple sclerosis. Assay used: immunoSEQ multiplex PCR; TCRdb lists only in-frame clones, some missing. The sample lists around 120,000 clones, roughly nine tenths seen once, with about 3% in the top ten. This specimen was peripheral blood, taken after pregnancy. The source of these receptors is a female donor with multiple sclerosis, enrolled in a pregnancy study. Both conserved end residues are part of each CDR3. Each record gives: D gene, V gene, J gene, clone size, CDR3 protein, CDR3 DNA. The D gene is left open where the match is weak. Only part of the rows carry a size: once, few, many, or a class if the clone is expanded.

>NA|TRBV2|TRBJ2-3|NA
CASSGTSTDTQYF
TGTGCCAGCAGCGGGACTAGCACAGATACGCAGTATTTT
>NA|TRBV10-3|TRBJ1-2|NA
CAISRGTNSYTF
TGTGCCATTTCCAGGGGAACAAATAGCTACACCTTC
>NA|TRBV19|TRBJ1-3|NA
CASRQGAGNTIYF
TGTGCCAGTAGGCAGGGTGCTGGAAACACCATATATTTT
>NA|TRBV5-6|TRBJ2-5|NA
CASSSSEGQYF
TGTGCCAGCAGCAGTTCCGAGGGCCAGTACTTC
>TRBD2|TRBV13|TRBJ2-1|NA
CASSKGGTSGQSYNEQFF
TGTGCCAGCAGCAAAGGCGGGACTAGCGGCCAGTCCTACAATGAGCAGTTCTTC
>NA|TRBV7-2|TRBJ1-5|NA
CASSVSAGVNQPQHF
TGTGCCAGCAGCGTTAGTGCAGGGGTAAATCAGCCCCAGCATTTT
>NA|TRBV4-1|TRBJ2-7|NA
CASSQADTGGDREQYF
TGCGCCAGCAGCCAAGCGGATACAGGTGGTGATCGCGAGCAGTACTTC
>NA|TRBV9|TRBJ1-2|NA
CASSVSGYGYTF
TGTGCCAGCAGCGTGTCGGGGTATGGCTACACCTTC
>NA|TRBV2|TRBJ2-7|NA
CASSRIESYEQYF
TGTGCCAGCAGCCGCATCGAGTCTTACGAGCAGTACTTC
>TRBD1|TRBV6-5|TRBJ1-6|NA
CATAGQSNSPLHF
TGTGCCACCGCGGGACAGTCTAATTCACCCCTCCACTTT
>NA|TRBV19|TRBJ2-5|NA
CASSVSPSVLETQYF
TGTGCCAGTAGTGTGTCCCCCTCCGTGTTGGAGACCCAGTACTTC
>TRBD1|TRBV19|TRBJ2-3|NA
CASSRQGNTDTQYF
TGTGCCAGTAGTAGACAGGGAAACACAGATACGCAGTATTTT
>TRBD2|TRBV6-1|TRBJ2-5|NA
CASSAQRWGGVGTQYF
TGTGCCAGCAGTGCCCAAAGGTGGGGGGGTGTGGGGACCCAGTACTTC
>NA|TRBV2|TRBJ2-7|NA
CASREAGVYEQYF
TGTGCCAGCAGGGAGGCCGGGGTCTACGAGCAGTACTTC
>NA|TRBV30|TRBJ1-5|NA
CAWSGGDNQPQHF
TGTGCCTGGAGTGGCGGAGACAATCAGCCCCAGCATTTT
>NA|TRBV10-3|TRBJ2-3|NA
CAISESRDTDTQYF
TGTGCCATCAGTGAGTCCCGGGACACAGATACGCAGTATTTT
>NA|TRBV9|TRBJ1-2|NA
CASTTTQGNYGYTF
TGTGCCAGCACCACTACCCAGGGTAACTATGGCTACACCTTC
>TRBD2|TRBV9|TRBJ2-2|NA
CASSVSASGRNTGELFF
TGTGCCAGCAGCGTATCGGCTAGCGGGCGGAACACCGGGGAGCTGTTTTTT
>TRBD2|TRBV2|TRBJ2-3|NA
CASIGTSIDTQYF
TGTGCCAGCATCGGGACTAGTATCGATACGCAGTATTTT
>NA|TRBV19|TRBJ1-1|NA
CASSIGGRLQAEAFF
TGTGCCAGTAGTATAGGGGGGCGGCTTCAAGCTGAAGCTTTCTTT
>NA|TRBV5-6|TRBJ1-1|NA
CASSLLGPSGMNTEAFF
TGTGCCAGCAGCCTCTTGGGTCCGAGCGGTATGAACACTGAAGCTTTCTTT
>NA|TRBV7-6|TRBJ2-4|NA
CASSLSGGARGDIQYF
TGTGCCAGCAGCTTATCCGGTGGAGCGCGCGGGGACATTCAGTACTTC
>TRBD1|TRBV7-6|TRBJ2-7|NA
CASSRQGPYEQYF
TGTGCCAGCAGCAGACAGGGCCCCTACGAGCAGTACTTC
>TRBD2|TRBV5-5|TRBJ2-3|once
CASSTSGALGDTQYF
TGTGCCAGCAGCACTAGCGGGGCCCTGGGAGATACGCAGTATTTT
>TRBD1|TRBV27|TRBJ1-1|NA
CASSLSTGVTEAFF
TGTGCCAGCAGTTTATCTACAGGGGTCACTGAAGCTTTCTTT
>TRBD2|TRBV15|TRBJ2-1|NA
CATETRGGDNEQFF
TGTGCCACCGAGACACGGGGGGGGGACAATGAGCAGTTCTTC
>TRBD2|TRBV10-3|TRBJ2-3|once
CAITLGLAGAADTQYF
TGTGCCATCACCTTGGGACTAGCGGGGGCCGCAGATACGCAGTATTTT
>TRBD1|TRBV6-1|TRBJ1-2|NA
CASSEAAGQARGYTF
TGTGCCAGCAGTGAGGCTGCGGGACAGGCCAGAGGCTACACCTTC
>NA|TRBV19|TRBJ2-2|NA
CASHHRDTATGELFF
TGTGCCAGCCACCACCGGGACACCGCCACCGGGGAGCTGTTTTTT
>TRBD1|TRBV6-1|TRBJ1-5|NA
CASRVQGTNQPQHF
TGTGCCAGCAGGGTACAGGGGACAAATCAGCCCCAGCATTTT
>TRBD2|TRBV30|TRBJ2-3|NA
CAWNGPAGYTDTQYF
TGTGCCTGGAATGGGCCAGCGGGGTACACAGATACGCAGTATTTT
>TRBD2|TRBV6-6|TRBJ2-3|NA
CASSGSGGADTQYF
TGTGCCAGCAGTGGGAGCGGGGGGGCAGATACGCAGTATTTT
>TRBD1|TRBV15|TRBJ2-5|NA
CATRGQGAQYF
TGTGCCACCAGAGGGCAGGGGGCCCAGTACTTC
>TRBD1|TRBV29-1|TRBJ1-2|NA
CSAWTGDNYGYTF
TGCAGCGCTTGGACAGGGGACAACTATGGCTACACCTTC
>TRBD2|TRBV11-3|TRBJ2-2|NA
CASSLGVSGSGELFF
TGTGCCAGCAGCTTAGGTGTTAGCGGGTCCGGGGAGCTGTTTTTT
>NA|TRBV7-8|TRBJ2-5|NA
CASSLALQETQYF
TGTGCCAGCAGCTTAGCGTTACAAGAGACCCAGTACTTC
>NA|TRBV11-2|TRBJ2-2|NA
CASSSPPSLGELFF
TGTGCCAGCAGCTCACCGCCGAGCCTCGGGGAGCTGTTTTTT
>TRBD1|TRBV2|TRBJ1-6|NA
CASKSGQGANSPLHF
TGTGCCAGCAAGTCGGGACAGGGAGCTAATTCACCCCTCCACTTT
>TRBD1|TRBV7-2|TRBJ1-1|once
CASSLDRTGQNTEAFF
TGTGCCAGCAGCTTAGACCGGACAGGGCAGAACACTGAAGCTTTCTTT
>NA|TRBV5-6|TRBJ2-7|NA
CASTGGGGGYEQYF
TGTGCCAGCACCGGGGGAGGAGGAGGCTACGAGCAGTACTTC
>NA|TRBV5-6|TRBJ1-6|NA
CASSLGRGALHF
TGTGCCAGCAGCTTGGGTCGGGGGGCCCTCCACTTT
>NA|TRBV6-5|TRBJ2-3|NA
CASSFRSTDTQYF
TGTGCCAGCAGTTTTCGGAGCACAGATACGCAGTATTTT
>NA|TRBV7-8|TRBJ1-1|NA
CASSLSSRVSEAFF
TGTGCCAGCAGCCTGTCGTCTCGAGTATCTGAAGCTTTCTTT
>NA|TRBV9|TRBJ2-7|NA
CASSEDRSSYEQYF
TGTGCCAGCAGCGAAGACAGAAGCTCCTACGAGCAGTACTTC
>NA|TRBV27|TRBJ2-1|NA
CASRGARTSYNEQFF
TGTGCCAGCAGGGGTGCTAGAACCTCCTACAATGAGCAGTTCTTC
>TRBD1|TRBV5-1|TRBJ2-6|NA
CVSMTGGNSGANVLTF
TGCGTCAGCATGACAGGGGGAAACTCTGGGGCCAACGTCCTGACTTTC
>TRBD1|TRBV5-1|TRBJ1-5|NA
CASSSGDREDQPQHF
TGCGCCAGCAGCTCGGGGGACAGGGAGGATCAGCCCCAGCATTTT
>TRBD2|TRBV7-7|TRBJ2-1|NA
CASSFLVSGGKSSYNEQFF
TGTGCTAGCAGCTTTTTGGTTAGCGGGGGGAAAAGCTCCTACAATGAGCAGTTCTTC
>NA|TRBV19|TRBJ2-6|NA
CASSIVGGGVTGANVLTF
TGTGCCAGTAGTATAGTGGGAGGGGGGGTTACTGGGGCCAACGTCCTGACTTTC